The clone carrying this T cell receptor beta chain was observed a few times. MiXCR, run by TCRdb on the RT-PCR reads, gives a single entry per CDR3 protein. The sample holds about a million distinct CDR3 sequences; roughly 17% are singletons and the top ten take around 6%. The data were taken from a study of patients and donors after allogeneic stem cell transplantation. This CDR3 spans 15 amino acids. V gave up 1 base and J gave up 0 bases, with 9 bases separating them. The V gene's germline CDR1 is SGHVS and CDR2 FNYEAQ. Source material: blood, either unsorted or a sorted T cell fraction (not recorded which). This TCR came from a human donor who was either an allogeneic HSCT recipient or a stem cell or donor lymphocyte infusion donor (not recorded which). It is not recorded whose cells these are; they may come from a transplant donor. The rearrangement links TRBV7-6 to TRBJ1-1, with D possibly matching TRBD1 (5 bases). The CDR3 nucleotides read TGTGCCAGCAGCTTAGTTCGGGGGGTGAACACTGAAGCTTTCTTT. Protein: CASSLVRGVNTEAFF. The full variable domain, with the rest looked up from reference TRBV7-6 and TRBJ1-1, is GAGVSQSPRYKVTKRGQDVALRCDPISGHVSLYWYRQALGQGPEFLTYFNYEAQQDKSGLPNDRFSAERPEGSISTLTIQRTEQRDSAMYRCASSLVRGVNTEAFFGQGTRLTVV.